This T cell receptor (beta chain) was identified during a study of cytomegalovirus exposure and HLA in healthy donors. Overall study context: Earlier findings included roughly 100 million unique TCR beta sequences obtained from 150 million to 200 million T cells.

Study-wide results and limits: A missense variant in DCLRE1C was later tied to TCR beta V- and J-gene trimming. Association with HLA alleles at 0.05 false discovery rate was found for 16,951 TCR beta sequences in a later analysis.

The PCR had 60 Vbeta and 13 Jbeta primers. Data came from immunoSEQ multiplex PCR; TCRdb stores just in-frame clones and leaves some out. The data contain some 130,000 clones, approximately 61% of them singletons. Comment on this clone: Its cognate antigen is unknown.

The V end lost 5 bases, the J end lost 0 bases, and 15 bases lay between the germline ends. Germline V gives CDR1 KGHSH, CDR2 LQKENI. This CDR3 region has 16 residues. The origin of this receptor is a human donor in good health. The chain joins TRBV18 to TRBJ2-3; maybe TRBD2 (5 bases). Sequencing was performed on PBMCs. The CDR3 here is CASSSLTITSTDTQYF. The CDR3 nucleotides are TGTGCCAGCTCATCCTTGACTATCACTAGCACAGATACGCAGTATTTT.